This paragraph reports one T cell receptor (delta chain). Its specificity is unknown. A single base separates this from a much larger clone, so it may be a read error. This sample also contains other DNA sequences that code for the same CDR3. The sample originates from a study of Vδ1+ human thymocytes. Findings and limits, study-wide: Thymic TRG and TRD repertoires appeared highly polyclonal. Despite high sort purity, 20% to 25% of thymic T cell receptor delta sequences were Vdelta2.

RNA was extracted from the cells and then reverse transcribed. The CDR3 regions were amplified by multiplex PCR from V-gene primers to a constant-region primer. TCRdb ran CATT on the multiplex PCR reads. The table lists tens of thousands of delta-chain clones, roughly 29% of them singletons. Germline values: CDR1 TSWWSYY, CDR2 QGS. Trimming took off 5 bases at V and 0 bases at J, with 19 bases between the two ends. This CDR3 region has 17 residues. The gene calls are TRDV1 and TRDJ1; D is ambiguous. The receptor comes from a boy under two years old who had congenital heart surgery. Specimen: Vdelta1+ gamma-delta thymocytes from the thymus. Stated subset: FACS-sorted CD3+ TCRalphabeta- TCRVdelta1+ TCRVdelta2- thymocytes. The CDR3 region is CALGISVVGRYTDKLIF. The CDR3 DNA sequence: TGTGCTCTTGGGATTTCGGTGGTTGGGAGGTACACCGATAAACTCATCTTT.